The 16 T cell receptor beta chains in this list originate from one sample, sequenced in a study of control samples from healthy donors and cancer patients. Here immunoSEQ multiplex PCR was the method, and the copy in TCRdb shows in-frame clones only, minus some. The sample contains about 100,000 clones, about 90% of which appear only once. The sample taken for sequencing was blood. These receptors were taken from a woman aged 50 to 60 in good health.

This chain joins TRBV6-6 and TRBJ2-1; D possibly uses TRBD1 or TRBD2 (6 bases each). In germline, CDR1 is MNHNY, CDR2 SVGAGI (reference sequence). Deletions cut 5 bases from V and 2 bases from J, with 19 bases between. The CDR3 spans 17 residues. For the CDR3, the DNA is TGTGCCAGCAGTCTTCACGGGGGCCGGGCGACCTACAATGAGCAGTTCTTC. This translates into CASSLHGGRATYNEQFF.

CDR3 sequence: CASTSRGVANTGELFF. The CDR3 DNA reads as TGTGCCAGCACCTCACGGGGGGTCGCGAACACCGGGGAGCTGTTTTTT. The chain uses TRBV9 and TRBJ2-2; 7 bases line up with TRBD2. The germline CDR1 and CDR2 sequences are SGDLS and YYNGEE. The V and J ends lost 6 bases and 0 bases, in that order; junction bases with no gene match: 8. The CDR3 spans 16 residues.

A single count supports this clone. The chain uses TRBV19 and TRBJ1-3; tentatively, D is TRBD1 (6 bases). CDR1 and CDR2 (germline): LNHDA, SQIVND (reference sequence). With 7 bases removed from V and 4 bases from J, the gap between germline ends came to 14 bases. There are 14 residues in the CDR3. CDR3 DNA: TGTGCCAGTATGGACGCAGGGGTGGGAAACACCATATATTTT. Protein: CASMDAGVGNTIYF.

The gene calls are TRBV27 and TRBJ2-2; TRBD1 matches 7 bases. The CDR3 extends over 14 amino acids. Trimming took 8 bases from V and 6 from J; bases not matched to a gene: 9. The V gene's germline CDR1 is MNHEY and CDR2 SMNVEV (reference sequence). The CDR3 region is CASAIQGSPGELFF. The CDR3 DNA reads as TGTGCCAGCGCCATACAGGGGTCACCCGGGGAGCTGTTTTTT.

The chain recombines TRBV6-6 with TRBJ2-3; D remains unclear. Germline CDR1 and CDR2: MNHNY and SVGAGI (reference sequence). V was pared by 0 bases and J by 4 bases, with 14 bases between. This CDR3 has 16 amino acids. Here the CDR3 DNA reads TGTGCCAGCAGTTACTCGTCGGCTCTAACTCCAGATACGCAGTATTTT. Amino acids: CASSYSSALTPDTQYF.

J is TRBJ2-2 and V is TRBV12-5; TRBD2 aligns across 7 bases. The CDR3 totals 16 residues. Losses at the gene ends were 1 base for V and 6 bases for J; bases not matched to a gene: 8. Germline CDR1 is LGHNT and CDR2 is FRNRAP. In nucleotides, the CDR3 is TGTGCTAGTGGTTTGGGCCTGACTAGCTTCTCCGGGGAGCTGTTTTTT. Translated, it gives CASGLGLTSFSGELFF.

The J gene is TRBJ2-1, the V gene TRBV3-1 (or the pseudogene TRBV3-2); 10 bases map to TRBD2. CDR3 size: 15 residues. In germline, CDR1 is LGHDT, CDR2 YNNKEL (reference sequence). Losses at the gene ends were 4 bases for V and 4 bases for J; bases not matched to a gene: 4. CDR3 DNA sequence: TGTGCCAGCAGCCCTCTTAGCGGGGGGTACAATGAGCAGTTCTTC. Translated, it gives CASSPLSGGYNEQFF.

The chain employs TRBV9 and TRBJ1-1; 9 positions match TRBD1. Germline CDR1 SGDLS, CDR2 YYNGEE. There are 16 residues in the CDR3. The V segment lost 0 bases and the J segment 5 bases; nucleotides outside the gene matches: 8. CDR3: CASSVGRETGGTEAFF. The CDR3 DNA reads TGTGCCAGCAGCGTAGGGAGGGAGACAGGGGGAACTGAAGCTTTCTTT.

V is TRBV19 and J is TRBJ1-2, with D uncertain. Looked up from germline, CDR1 is LNHDA and CDR2 is SQIVND (reference sequence). Trimming took 5 bases from V and 8 from J, leaving 9 bases between them. This CDR3 comprises 11 residues. CDR3 in DNA: TGTGCCAGTAGTGGGAATGGGGGCTACACCTTC. Residues: CASSGNGGYTF.

The genes are TRBV7-2 and TRBJ1-1; D not resolved. The V and J ends lost 5 bases and 4 bases respectively, with 11 bases between them. CDR3 size: 13 residues. Germline V gene data show CDR1 as SGHTA and CDR2 as FQGNSA. This CDR3 reads CASSPRRGTEAFF. The DNA of the CDR3 is TGTGCCAGCAGCCCCCGACGGGGCACTGAAGCTTTCTTT.

The chain has TRBV30 and TRBJ2-3; 9 nucleotides align to TRBD2. V lost 0 bases and J lost 10; bases outside the gene matches: 11. This CDR3 comprises 15 residues. Germline V gives CDR1 GTSNPN, CDR2 SVGIG (reference sequence). The CDR3 DNA follows: TGTGCCTGGAGTGTAACGGGGCTAGCGGGGAAGTCGCAGTATTTT. Protein sequence: CAWSVTGLAGKSQYF. Looking up the rest from reference TRBV30 and TRBJ2-3 gives the full variable domain: SQTIHQWPATLVQPVGSPLSLECTVEGTSNPNLYWYRQAAGRGLQLLFYSVGIGQISSEVPQNLSASRPQDRQFILSSKKLLLSDSGFYLCAWSVTGLAGKSQYFGPGTRLTVL.

The V gene is TRBV30, the J gene TRBJ2-3; D uncertain. The CDR3 totals 12 residues. V lost 2 bases to trimming and J lost 2 bases, with 5 bases between them. The germline V gene has CDR1 GTSNPN and CDR2 SVGIG (reference sequence). The DNA of the CDR3 is TGTGCCTGGAGTACAGCCACAGATACGCAGTATTTT. Residues: CAWSTATDTQYF.

The CDR3 loop is CASSSPSGTSYNEQFF. The CDR3, as DNA: TGCGCCAGCAGCTCCCCAAGCGGGACATCGTACAATGAGCAGTTCTTC. The chain employs TRBV5-1 and TRBJ2-1; tentative D call: TRBD2 (7 bases). CDR1 and CDR2 from the germline V gene are SGHRS and YFSETQ. Between the trimmed V and J ends, which lost 3 bases and 4 bases, there was a span of 17 bases. The CDR3 is 16 residues long.

The chain combines TRBV4-3 with TRBJ1-3; D is unclear. The CDR3 extends over 14 amino acids. V lost 2 bases to trimming and J lost 4 bases, with 9 bases between them. The germline gives CDR1 LGHNA, CDR2 YSLEER. DNA for the CDR3: TGCGCCAGCAGCCAACAGAGCGGCGGAAACACCATATATTTT. It is translated as CASSQQSGGNTIYF.

The chain employs TRBV7-9 and TRBJ2-7, with 9 bases fitting TRBD1. Unmatched junction bases numbered 8, after V lost 6 bases and J lost 2 bases. Per germline, CDR1 SEHNR and CDR2 FQNEAQ (reference sequence). The CDR3 loop spans 15 amino acids. The CDR3 DNA reads as TGTGCCAGCAGTTTATACAGGGGGCAGGCCTACGAGCAGTACTTC. Its translation is CASSLYRGQAYEQYF. The variable domain in full, completed from reference TRBV7-9 and TRBJ2-7, reads DTGVSQNPRHKITKRGQNVTFRCDPISEHNRLYWYRQTLGQGPEFLTYFQNEAQLEKSRLLSDRFSAERPKGSFSTLEIQRTEQGDSAMYLCASSLYRGQAYEQYFGPGTRLTVT.

The chain uses TRBV27 and TRBJ1-6, with D possibly matching TRBD1 (5 bases). Germline lookup yields CDR1 MNHEY and CDR2 SMNVEV (reference sequence). The ends were cut back, 7 bases at V and 9 bases at J, with 10 bases in the middle. The CDR3 consists of 12 residues. This CDR3 is CASTTGPSPLHF. Written as DNA, the CDR3 is TGTGCCAGCACAACGGGGCCTTCACCCCTCCACTTT.